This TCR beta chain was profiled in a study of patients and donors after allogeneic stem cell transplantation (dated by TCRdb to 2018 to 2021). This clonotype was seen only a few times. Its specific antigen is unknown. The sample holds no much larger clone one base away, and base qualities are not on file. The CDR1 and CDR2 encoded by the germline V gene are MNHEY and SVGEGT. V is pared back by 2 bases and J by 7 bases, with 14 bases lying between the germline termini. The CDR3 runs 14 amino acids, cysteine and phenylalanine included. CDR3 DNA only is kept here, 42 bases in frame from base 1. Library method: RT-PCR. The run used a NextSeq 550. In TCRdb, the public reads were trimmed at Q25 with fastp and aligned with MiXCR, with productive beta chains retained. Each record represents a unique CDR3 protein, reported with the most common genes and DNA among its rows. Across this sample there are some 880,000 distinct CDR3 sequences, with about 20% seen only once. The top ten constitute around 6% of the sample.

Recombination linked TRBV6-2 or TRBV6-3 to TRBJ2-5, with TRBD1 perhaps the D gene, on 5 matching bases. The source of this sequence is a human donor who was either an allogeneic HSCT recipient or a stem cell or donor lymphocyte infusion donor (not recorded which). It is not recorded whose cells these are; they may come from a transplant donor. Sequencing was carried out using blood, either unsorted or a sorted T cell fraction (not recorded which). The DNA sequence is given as TGTGCCAGCAGTTACACCCGCAGGGCAGGGACCCAGTACTTC. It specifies CASSYTRRAGTQYF.